This TCR beta chain was sequenced for a study of OX40 agonist ivuxolimab in advanced cancers. The table came from immunoSEQ multiplex PCR; TCRdb's copy has only in-frame clones and leaves some out. The profile shows tens of thousands of clones, just under 80% of them singletons. The source of this sequence is an adult with an advanced solid tumor such as melanoma, head and neck, liver or kidney cancer. Sequencing used CD4+ or CD8+ T cells sorted from blood, obtained in a trial of the OX40 agonist ivuxolimab.

The CDR3 coding sequence is TGTGCCAGCAGCTTAGGTCGAGCCAGGGGAGGCTCCTACGAGCAGTACTTC. It yields the protein CASSLGRARGGSYEQYF. The chain uses TRBV7-8 and TRBJ2-7; D may be TRBD1 or TRBD2 (6 bases each). Germline loops: CDR1 SGHVS, CDR2 FQNEAQ. The CDR3 runs to 17 residues. Trimming shortened V by 1 base and J by 0 bases, and 16 bases separated the two germline ends.